The present entry profiles one TCR beta chain with its context. Clones were sequenced by immunoSEQ multiplex PCR, and TCRdb holds only the in-frame ones, with some missing. This sample yields 80,000 or so clones, of which 85% to 95% are seen a single time; around 6% belongs to the top ten. This sample is drawn from a study of control samples from healthy donors and cancer patients. The clonotype was recovered from a woman aged 60-75 years in good health. The specimen sequenced was blood.

This CDR3 reads CASRGGLADYEQYF. CDR3 DNA: TGTGCCAGCAGGGGAGGACTAGCGGACTACGAGCAGTACTTC. The V call is TRBV5-4, the J call TRBJ2-7, with 10 nucleotides matching TRBD2. From germline, CDR1 is SGHNT and CDR2 YYREEE (reference sequence). This CDR3 comprises 14 residues. The junction had 5 bases not matched to a gene; V was cut back by 5 bases and J by 3 bases.